The 9 T cell receptor beta chains in this list originate from one sample, sequenced in a study of human T cells and chemical hapten exposure. TCRdb independently ran MiXCR on the RACE reads; one entry per CDR3 protein. The sample lists over 75,000 distinct CDR3 sequences; 11% were seen once. The time point: patch test 3, about 24 weeks after DPC sensitization. Treatment specified: therapeutic diphenylcyclopropenone sensitization with weekly scalp DPC. The starting material was whole blood, obtained in connection with sensitization to the hapten diphenylcyclopropenone (DPC). All receptors derive from a woman aged 25 to 39 with alopecia areata. Some clones in this sample may be carry-over from other donors' samples.

This clonotype came up a few times. V and J are TRBV20-1 and TRBJ2-7; the D gene is possibly TRBD2 (6 bases). The CDR3 runs to 12 residues. Germline V gene data show CDR1 as DFQATT and CDR2 as SNEGSKA (reference sequence). The CDR3 DNA sequence: TGCAGCCTTGTCAGGAGGGGAAACGAGCAGTACTTC. This codes for CSLVRRGNEQYF.

This clonotype was recorded many times. J is TRBJ2-2 and V is TRBV7-2, with 12 bases aligning to TRBD2. The V and J ends lost 4 bases and 4 bases, in that order; junction bases with no gene match: 13. Germline values: CDR1 SGHTA, CDR2 FQGNSA. This CDR3 has 19 residues. In nucleotides, the CDR3 is TGTGCCAGCAGCTCTGAAATGCTAGCGGGGGGGCGTGGCACCGGGGAGCTGTTTTTT. This sequence encodes CASSSEMLAGGRGTGELFF.

This clonotype has at least ten counts. The chain recombines TRBV11-2 with TRBJ1-2, with a weak D call TRBD1 (5 bases). Trimming shortened V by 5 bases and J by 7 bases, and 17 bases separated the two germline ends. The CDR3 consists of 14 residues. Germline V lookup: CDR1 SGHAT, CDR2 FQNNGV. The CDR3 region has the DNA TGTGCCAGCAGCCCTAACCGGGGGTCTACTGGCTACACCTTC. Residues: CASSPNRGSTGYTF.

There are a few counts of this clonotype. The chain combines TRBV24-1 with TRBJ1-1, with D possibly TRBD1 on 6 matching bases. V lost 12 bases to trimming and J lost 4 bases, with 14 bases between them. The germline V gene encodes CDR1 KGHDR and CDR2 SFDVKD. The CDR3 is 12 amino acids. The CDR3: CAVQGSSTEAFF. The DNA of the CDR3 is TGTGCCGTACAGGGTTCATCCACTGAAGCTTTCTTT.

This clonotype was observed many times. The chain combines TRBV29-1 with TRBJ2-3; TRBD1 aligns across 7 bases. V trimming: 1 base; J trimming: 1 base; junction bases outside the gene matches: 2. This CDR3 comprises 14 residues. Germline V gene data show CDR1 as SQVTM and CDR2 as ANQGSEA. For the CDR3, the DNA is TGCAGCGTTGAAGGGACAGGAGGCACAGATACGCAGTATTTT. Translation gives CSVEGTGGTDTQYF.

The J gene is TRBJ1-1, the V gene TRBV30; 7 bases fit TRBD1. This CDR3 contains 13 residues. Losses at the gene ends were 5 bases for V and 5 bases for J; bases not matched to a gene: 8. Germline V gives CDR1 GTSNPN, CDR2 SVGIG (reference sequence). CDR3: CAWSTGRWTEAFF. Written as DNA, the CDR3 is TGTGCCTGGTCGACAGGGAGGTGGACTGAAGCTTTCTTT.

This clonotype was seen more than once but under ten times. The rearrangement uses TRBV18 and TRBJ2-7, with D perhaps given as TRBD1 or TRBD2 (5 bases each). This CDR3 spans 14 amino acids. Germline V gene data show CDR1 as KGHSH and CDR2 as LQKENI. Trimming took off 2 bases at V and 2 bases at J, with 10 bases between the two ends. In DNA, the CDR3 is TGTGCCAGCTCACCAAAGGGACCCCCCTACGAGCAGTACTTC. Amino acid sequence: CASSPKGPPYEQYF.

This clonotype was seen ten or more times. For the CDR3, the DNA is TGTGCCAGCAGCCCCTTTATGTCCAATGAGCAGTTCTTC. This sequence encodes CASSPFMSNEQFF. This sequence joins TRBV3-1 and TRBJ2-1; D call uncertain. Germline V gene sequence: CDR1 LGHDT, CDR2 YNNKEL (reference sequence). The CDR3 has 13 amino acids. V lost 4 bases and J lost 6, with 10 bases in between.

This clonotype showed up many times. The chain uses TRBV6-1 and TRBJ2-6; D is perhaps TRBD2 (5 bases). The germline V gene has CDR1 MNHNS and CDR2 SASEGT. The CDR3 length is 14 residues. With 3 bases removed from V and 3 bases from J, the gap between germline ends came to 6 bases. The DNA for the CDR3 is TGTGCCAGCAGTGAGGCGGGTGGGGCCAACGTCCTGACTTTC. Residues: CASSEAGGANVLTF.